Only one count was recorded for the clone carrying this T cell receptor beta chain. V was shortened by 4 bases and J by 0 bases, with 16 bases between the two germline ends. Germline V lookup: CDR1 SGDLS, CDR2 YYNGEE. The CDR3 has 17 residues. The data were taken from a study of blood T cell repertoires in COVID-19. Clones were sequenced by immunoSEQ multiplex PCR, and TCRdb holds only the in-frame ones, with some missing. The data show under 200,000 clones, with 80% to 85% seen just once and under 3% held by the top ten. The chain employs TRBV9 and TRBJ1-4; perhaps TRBD1 as D (5 bases). The clonotype comes from a woman aged 60-70 years with acute or convalescent COVID-19. Sequenced: peripheral blood. CDR3 DNA sequence: TGTGCCAGCAGCCCTACAGGCTGGGGGGCAACTAATGAAAAACTGTTTTTT. Translating gives CASSPTGWGATNEKLFF.